This entry lists 14 T cell receptor beta chains sequenced from one sample in a study of regulatory T cells in long-lasting Graves disease. TCR beta libraries were built with iRepertoire HTBI primers and Arm-PCR of CDR3 regions. TCRdb recomputed calls from the multiplex PCR reads with MiXCR, one row per CDR3 protein. The table has about 360,000 distinct CDR3 sequences, about 16% seen once; the top ten hold 20% to 25%. Time point indicated: newly diagnosed GD, antithyroid drugs for less than 3 months. Generation of the TCR library employed RNA extracted from PBMCs. This sample was also put to use in a study of T cells in Graves' hyperthyroidism and ophthalmopathy.

The material was peripheral blood mononuclear cells (PBMCs), obtained at new diagnosis, from a patient treated with antithyroid drugs. These receptors were collected from a woman younger than 30 with Graves disease.

This clonotype appeared many times. The gene calls are TRBV5-1 and TRBJ2-1; D perhaps matches TRBD1 (6 bases). V gave up 4 bases and J gave up 13 bases, with 18 bases separating them. CDR1 and CDR2 from the germline V gene are SGHRS and YFSETQ. The CDR3 is 13 amino acids. This chain's CDR3 is CASSVGTLGHQFF. Written as DNA, the CDR3 is TGCGCCAGCAGCGTTGGAACCTTGGGACACCAGTTCTTC.

This chain uses TRBV20-1 with TRBJ1-2, with D hard to call. V was clipped by 4 bases and J by 2 bases, with 11 bases between them. From germline, CDR1 is DFQATT and CDR2 SNEGSKA (reference sequence). The CDR3 covers 13 residues. The CDR3 here is CSAIVDRNYGYTF. The CDR3 DNA reads TGCAGTGCTATCGTGGACCGAAACTATGGCTACACCTTC.

This clonotype was seen a few times. V and J are TRBV5-1 and TRBJ2-7; D not certain. Germline V gene sequence: CDR1 SGHRS, CDR2 YFSETQ. The CDR3 sequence is 12 residues long. V lost 7 bases to trimming and J lost 1 base, with 9 bases between them. CDR3 loop: CASHADSYEQYF. The CDR3 DNA sequence: TGCGCCAGCCATGCGGATTCCTACGAGCAGTACTTC.

In its sample, this clonotype was seen many times. V gene TRBV28 combines with J gene TRBJ2-7; no firm D call. Germline V CDR1 and CDR2: MDHEN, SYDVKM. Trimming took 6 bases from V and 2 from J, leaving 11 bases between them. CDR3 length equals 13 residues. CDR3 DNA: TGTGCCAGCAGAGGAACCGGCACCTACGAGCAGTACTTC. As protein: CASRGTGTYEQYF.

The CDR3 bases are TGTGCCAGTAGTACGCCACGACAGGGCAGCTCCTACGAGCAGTACTTC. Translated, it gives CASSTPRQGSSYEQYF. This chain connects TRBV19 to TRBJ2-7; the match to TRBD1 covers 7 bases. The germline CDR1 and CDR2 sequences are LNHDA and SQIVND (reference sequence). The CDR3 runs 16 residues. V was clipped by 4 bases and J by 0 bases; unmatched bases: 9.

Remarks on this clonotype: A clone one base away is much larger, so this may be a read error. The chain has TRBV28 and TRBJ2-7; D might be TRBD1 (6 bases). CDR1 MDHEN and CDR2 SYDVKM come from the germline V gene. Trimming left V 2 bases short and J 6 bases short, with 11 bases between. This CDR3 is 13 amino acids long. The CDR3 nucleotides read TGTGCCAGCAGTTTACCTGGACAGTCCGAGCAGTACTTC. Its translation: CASSLPGQSEQYF.

To note about this clonotype: A much more abundant neighbour one base away suggests this may be a read error. V usage is TRBV28 and J usage is TRBJ1-5, with D tentatively TRBD1 (5 bases). The CDR3 has 15 amino acids. Germline-derived CDR1 and CDR2 are MDHEN and SYDVKM. CDR3 coding DNA: TGTGTCCTACCGGGCGGGCAGGGCCCGAGGCGGCCCCAGCATTTT. Encoded protein: CVLPGGQGPRRPQHF.

This clonotype occurred many times. This sequence joins TRBV3-1 and TRBJ2-5, with D unclear. Germline V lookup: CDR1 LGHDT, CDR2 YNNKEL (reference sequence). The V end was cut by 4 bases, the J end by 2 bases, with 5 bases between. The CDR3 consists of 12 residues. The CDR3 nucleotides are TGTGCCAGCAGCCGACTTCAAGAGACCCAGTACTTC. Translating gives CASSRLQETQYF.

The table lists this clonotype with many counts. This chain uses TRBV7-9 with TRBJ1-1; D is undetermined. Trimming cost V 6 bases and J 6 bases, with 11 bases left between them. Per germline, CDR1 SEHNR and CDR2 FQNEAQ (reference sequence). The CDR3 is 12 amino acids. The CDR3 region has the DNA TGTGCCAGCAGTAAACTTCCTTCTGAAGCTTTCTTT. Its translation: CASSKLPSEAFF.

This clonotype was recorded many times. The genes are TRBV29-1 and TRBJ1-1; perhaps TRBD1 as D (5 bases). Germline values: CDR1 SQVTM, CDR2 ANQGSEA. CDR3 length: 15 amino acids. Trimming shortened V by 4 bases and J by 0 bases, and 15 bases separated the two germline ends. CDR3: CSVVEEGFMNTEAFF. The CDR3 nucleotides are TGCAGCGTTGTGGAGGAGGGGTTCATGAACACTGAAGCTTTCTTT.

This clonotype was counted ten times or more. The V call is TRBV5-1, the J call TRBJ1-1; the D is unclear. The CDR3 totals 14 residues. The V gene's germline CDR1 is SGHRS and CDR2 YFSETQ. Trimming pared 4 bases from V and 1 base from J, leaving 11 bases between. The CDR3: CASSLLTSNTEAFF. The DNA for the CDR3 is TGCGCCAGCAGCCTCCTAACCTCGAACACTGAAGCTTTCTTT.

In the case of this clonotype: The germline gene is not matched at one end of the junction; a read error may be the cause. The V gene is TRBV6-5, the J gene TRBJ1-2; D is unclear. The V gene's germline CDR1 is MNHEY and CDR2 SVGAGI. The CDR3 covers 15 residues. The CDR3 sequence: CASSHSSPGMGGYTF. The CDR3, as DNA: TGTGCCAGCAGTCACTCTAGTCCGGGGATGGGGGGCTACACCTTC.

The table lists this clonotype with many counts. The chain couples TRBV28 to TRBJ2-5, with D possibly matching TRBD2 (7 bases). The CDR3 totals 15 residues. Between the trimmed V and J ends, which lost 6 bases and 2 bases, there was a span of 16 bases. From germline, CDR1 is MDHEN and CDR2 SYDVKM. CDR3 nucleotide sequence: TGTGCCAGCAGGGGGGCGGGGGCTGGGCAAGAGACCCAGTACTTC. It translates to CASRGAGAGQETQYF.

This sequence joins TRBV20-1 and TRBJ2-7; 10 bases align to TRBD1. The CDR3 has 14 residues. CDR1 and CDR2 (germline): DFQATT, SNEGSKA (reference sequence). The V gene end was trimmed by 8 bases and the J gene end by 7 bases; junction bases not matched to a gene: 14. CDR3 bases: TGCAGTTTGACGGGACAGGGGCTCCCCCGGGAGCAGTACTTC. Translation: CSLTGQGLPREQYF.